Detailed here is one T cell receptor beta chain. The data are from a study of T cell responses to AZD1222 COVID-19 vaccine. TCRdb's table, derived via immunoSEQ multiplex PCR, lists solely in-frame clones and lacks some. There are more than 75,000 clones in the sample; almost 90% occur only once, and roughly 24% lies in the top ten. The CDR3 sequence is 14 residues long. From germline, CDR1 is SGHRS and CDR2 YFSETQ. Trimming stripped 2 bases from V and 0 bases from J, with 9 bases between. This TCR was recovered from an adult in good health. This chain connects TRBV5-1 to TRBJ2-7; the D is unclear. The specimen was peripheral blood, collected on day 0 of AZD1222 vaccination. CDR3 in DNA: TGCGCCAGCAGCTTCTCAGGATCCTCCTACGAGCAGTACTTC. Its translation is CASSFSGSSYEQYF.